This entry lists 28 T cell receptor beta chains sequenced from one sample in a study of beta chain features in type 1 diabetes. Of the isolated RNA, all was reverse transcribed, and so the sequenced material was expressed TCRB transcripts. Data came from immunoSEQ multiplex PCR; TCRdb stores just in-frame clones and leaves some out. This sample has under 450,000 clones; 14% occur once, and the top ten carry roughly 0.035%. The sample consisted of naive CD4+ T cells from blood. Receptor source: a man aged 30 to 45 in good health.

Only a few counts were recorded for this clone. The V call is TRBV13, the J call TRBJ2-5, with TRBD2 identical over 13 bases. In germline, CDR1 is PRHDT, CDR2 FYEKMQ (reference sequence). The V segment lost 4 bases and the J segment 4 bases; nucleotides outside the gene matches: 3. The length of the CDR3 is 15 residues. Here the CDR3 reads CASSSGLAGAETQYF. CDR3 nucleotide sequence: TGTGCCAGCAGCTCCGGACTAGCGGGAGCAGAGACCCAGTACTTC. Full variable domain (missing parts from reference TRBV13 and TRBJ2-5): AAGVIQSPRHLIKEKRETATLKCYPIPRHDTVYWYQQGPGQDPQFLISFYEKMQSDKGSIPDRFSAQQFSDYHSELNMSSLELGDSALYFCASSSGLAGAETQYFGPGTRLLVL.

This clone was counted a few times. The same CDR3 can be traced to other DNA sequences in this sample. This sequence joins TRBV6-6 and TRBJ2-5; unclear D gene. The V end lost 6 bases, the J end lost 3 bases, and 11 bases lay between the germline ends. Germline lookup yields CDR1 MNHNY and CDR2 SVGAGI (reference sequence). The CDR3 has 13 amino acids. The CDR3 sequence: CASSRAREETQYF. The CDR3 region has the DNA TGTGCCAGCAGCAGAGCTCGAGAAGAGACCCAGTACTTC.

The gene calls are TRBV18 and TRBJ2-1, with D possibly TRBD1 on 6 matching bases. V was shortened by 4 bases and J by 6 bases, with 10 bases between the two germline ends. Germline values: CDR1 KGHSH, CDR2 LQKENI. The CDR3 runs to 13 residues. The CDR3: CASSLGTINEQFF. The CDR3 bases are TGTGCCAGCTCACTAGGGACAATCAATGAGCAGTTCTTC.

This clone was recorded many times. CDR3 amino acids: CAWGHQKDTQYF. The CDR3, as DNA: TGTGCCTGGGGGCACCAAAAGGATACGCAGTATTTT. V and J are TRBV30 and TRBJ2-3; D gene uncertain. This CDR3 is built from 12 residues. Per germline, CDR1 GTSNPN and CDR2 SVGIG (reference sequence). The ends were cut back, 5 bases at V and 6 bases at J, with 12 bases in the middle.

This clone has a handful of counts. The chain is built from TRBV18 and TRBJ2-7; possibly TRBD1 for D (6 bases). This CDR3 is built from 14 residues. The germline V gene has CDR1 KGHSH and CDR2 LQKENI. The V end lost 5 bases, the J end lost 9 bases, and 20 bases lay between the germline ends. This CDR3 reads CASSTLQGQSGQYV. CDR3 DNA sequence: TGTGCCAGCTCAACTCTACAGGGTCAGAGTGGGCAGTACGTC.

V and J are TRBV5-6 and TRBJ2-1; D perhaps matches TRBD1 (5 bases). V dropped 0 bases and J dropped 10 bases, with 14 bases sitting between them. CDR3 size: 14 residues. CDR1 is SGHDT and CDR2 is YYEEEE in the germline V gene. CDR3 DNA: TGTGCCAGCAGCTTGGGGCAGGCGAAGGGGGAGCAGTTCTTC. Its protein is CASSLGQAKGEQFF.

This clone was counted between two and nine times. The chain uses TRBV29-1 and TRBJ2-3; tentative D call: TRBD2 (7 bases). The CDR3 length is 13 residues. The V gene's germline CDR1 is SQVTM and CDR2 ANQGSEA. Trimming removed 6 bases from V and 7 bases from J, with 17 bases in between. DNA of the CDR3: TGCAGCGTCGTGGGGAGGGGGACAAATACGCAGTATTTT. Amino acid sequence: CSVVGRGTNTQYF.

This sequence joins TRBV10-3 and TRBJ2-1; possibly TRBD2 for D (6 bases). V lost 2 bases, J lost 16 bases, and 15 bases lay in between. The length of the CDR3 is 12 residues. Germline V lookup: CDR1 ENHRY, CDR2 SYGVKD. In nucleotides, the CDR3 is TGTGCCATCAGTGAGGAGCCCGGGAGTATTTTCTTC. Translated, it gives CAISEEPGSIFF.

The CDR3 protein is CAWSQGLPNYGYTF. The CDR3 bases are TGTGCCTGGAGCCAGGGGCTCCCTAACTATGGCTACACCTTC. This chain joins TRBV30 and TRBJ1-2, with D possibly TRBD1 on 6 matching bases. CDR1 is GTSNPN, CDR2 SVGIG, per germline (reference sequence). The CDR3 runs 14 residues. V was shortened by 3 bases and J by 0 bases, with 11 bases between the two germline ends.

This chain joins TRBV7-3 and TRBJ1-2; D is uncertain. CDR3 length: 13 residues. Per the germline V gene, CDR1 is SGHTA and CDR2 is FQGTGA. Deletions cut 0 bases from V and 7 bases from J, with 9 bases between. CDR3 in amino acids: CASSLTSGIGYTF. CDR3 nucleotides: TGTGCCAGCAGCTTAACGTCGGGGATTGGCTACACCTTC.

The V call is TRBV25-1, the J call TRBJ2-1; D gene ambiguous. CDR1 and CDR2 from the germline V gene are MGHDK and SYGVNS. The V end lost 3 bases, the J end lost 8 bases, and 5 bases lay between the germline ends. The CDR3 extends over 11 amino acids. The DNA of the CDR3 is TGTGCCAGCAGTGATGTGGATGAGCAGTTCTTC. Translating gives CASSDVDEQFF.

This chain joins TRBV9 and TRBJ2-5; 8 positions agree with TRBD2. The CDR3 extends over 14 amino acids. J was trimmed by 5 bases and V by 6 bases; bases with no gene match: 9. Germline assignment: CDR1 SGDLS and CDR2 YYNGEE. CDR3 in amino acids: CASNLAGGQETQYF. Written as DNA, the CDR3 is TGTGCCAGCAACTTGGCGGGAGGTCAGGAGACCCAGTACTTC. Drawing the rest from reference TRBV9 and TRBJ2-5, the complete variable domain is DSGVTQTPKHLITATGQRVTLRCSPRSGDLSVYWYQQSLDQGLQFLIQYYNGEERAKGNILERFSAQQFPDLHSELNLSSLELGDSALYFCASNLAGGQETQYFGPGTRLLVL.

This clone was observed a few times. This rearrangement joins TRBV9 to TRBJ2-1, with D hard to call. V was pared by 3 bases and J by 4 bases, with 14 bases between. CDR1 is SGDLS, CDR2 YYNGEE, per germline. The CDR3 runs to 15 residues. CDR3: CASSANRALYNEQFF. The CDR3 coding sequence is TGTGCCAGCAGCGCCAACAGAGCTCTGTACAATGAGCAGTTCTTC.

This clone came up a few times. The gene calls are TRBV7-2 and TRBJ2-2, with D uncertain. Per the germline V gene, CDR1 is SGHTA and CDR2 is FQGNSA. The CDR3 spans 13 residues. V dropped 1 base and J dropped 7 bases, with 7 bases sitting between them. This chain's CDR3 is CASSLDIYGELFF. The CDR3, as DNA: TGTGCCAGCAGCTTAGATATATACGGGGAGCTGTTTTTT.

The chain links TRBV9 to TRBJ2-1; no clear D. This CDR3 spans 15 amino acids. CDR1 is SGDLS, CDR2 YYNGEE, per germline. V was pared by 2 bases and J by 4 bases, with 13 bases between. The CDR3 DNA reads TGTGCCAGCAGCGTTGCGGCGGAGATATACAATGAGCAGTTCTTC. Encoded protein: CASSVAAEIYNEQFF.

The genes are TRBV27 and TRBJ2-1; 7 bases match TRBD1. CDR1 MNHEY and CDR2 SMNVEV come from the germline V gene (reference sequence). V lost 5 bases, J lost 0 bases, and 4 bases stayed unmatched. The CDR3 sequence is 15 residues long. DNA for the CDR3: TGTGCCAGCAGTACCTACAGGGGCTCCTACAATGAGCAGTTCTTC. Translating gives CASSTYRGSYNEQFF.

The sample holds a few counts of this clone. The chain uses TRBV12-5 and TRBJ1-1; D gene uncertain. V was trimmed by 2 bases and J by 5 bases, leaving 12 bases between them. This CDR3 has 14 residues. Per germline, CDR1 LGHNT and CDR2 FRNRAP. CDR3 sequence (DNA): TGTGCTAGTGGTTTGTCCACCCTCAGGACTGAAGCTTTCTTT. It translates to CASGLSTLRTEAFF.

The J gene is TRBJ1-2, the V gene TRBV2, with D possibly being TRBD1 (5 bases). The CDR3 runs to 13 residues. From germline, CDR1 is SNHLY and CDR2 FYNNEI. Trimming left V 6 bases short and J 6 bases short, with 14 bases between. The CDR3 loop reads CASSRQGLDGYTF. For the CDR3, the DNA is TGTGCCAGCAGCCGTCAGGGTCTCGATGGCTACACCTTC.

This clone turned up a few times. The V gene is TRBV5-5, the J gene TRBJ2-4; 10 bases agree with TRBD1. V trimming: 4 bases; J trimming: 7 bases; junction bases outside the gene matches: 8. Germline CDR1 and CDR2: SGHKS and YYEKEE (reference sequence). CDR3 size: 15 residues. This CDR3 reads CASSRRTGGANIQYF. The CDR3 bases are TGTGCCAGCAGCCGACGGACAGGGGGTGCCAACATTCAGTACTTC.

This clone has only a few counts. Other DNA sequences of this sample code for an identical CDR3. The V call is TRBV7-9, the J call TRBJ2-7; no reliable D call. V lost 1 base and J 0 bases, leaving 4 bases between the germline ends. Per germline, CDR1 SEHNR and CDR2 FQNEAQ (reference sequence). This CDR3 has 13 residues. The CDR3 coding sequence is TGTGCCAGCAGCTTAGGAGCCTCCTACGAGCAGTACGTC. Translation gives CASSLGASYEQYV.

CDR3 bases: TGTGCCAGCAGCTTGGGTGAAAAACTGTTTTTT. Amino acid sequence: CASSLGEKLFF. This chain connects TRBV11-3 to TRBJ1-4; no definite D call. CDR3 length equals 11 residues. V shed 3 bases and J shed 7 bases, with 3 bases lying between them. Germline V lookup: CDR1 SGHNT, CDR2 YENEEA.

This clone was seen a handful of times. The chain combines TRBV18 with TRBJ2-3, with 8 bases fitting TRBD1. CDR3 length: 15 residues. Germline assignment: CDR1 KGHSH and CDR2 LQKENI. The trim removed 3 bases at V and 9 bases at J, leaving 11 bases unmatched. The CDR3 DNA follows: TGTGCCAGCTCACCTTCGGGACAGGCCACTGCCACGCAGTATTTT. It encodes CASSPSGQATATQYF. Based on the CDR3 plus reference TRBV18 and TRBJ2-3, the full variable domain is NAGVMQNPRHLVRRRGQEARLRCSPMKGHSHVYWYRQLPEEGLKFMVYLQKENIIDESGMPKERFSAEFPKEGPSILRIQQVVRGDSAAYFCASSPSGQATATQYFGPGTRLTVL.

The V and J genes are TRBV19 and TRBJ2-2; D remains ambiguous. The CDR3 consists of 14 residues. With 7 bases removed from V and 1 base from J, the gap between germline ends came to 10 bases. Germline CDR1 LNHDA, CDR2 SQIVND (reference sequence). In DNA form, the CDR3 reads TGTGCCAGTACGGTCACGGGGAACACCGGGGAGCTGTTTTTT. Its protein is CASTVTGNTGELFF.

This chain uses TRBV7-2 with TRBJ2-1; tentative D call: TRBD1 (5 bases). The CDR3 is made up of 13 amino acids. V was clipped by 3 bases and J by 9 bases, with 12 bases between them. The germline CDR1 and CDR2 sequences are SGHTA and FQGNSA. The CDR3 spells CASSFRVGGEQFF. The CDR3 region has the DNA TGTGCCAGCAGCTTCAGGGTAGGTGGTGAGCAGTTCTTC.

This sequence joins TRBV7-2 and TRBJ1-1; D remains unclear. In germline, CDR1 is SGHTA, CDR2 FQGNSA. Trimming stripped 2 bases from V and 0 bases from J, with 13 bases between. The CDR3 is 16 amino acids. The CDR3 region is CASSLWVSPVNTEAFF. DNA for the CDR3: TGTGCCAGCAGCTTATGGGTATCGCCCGTGAACACTGAAGCTTTCTTT.

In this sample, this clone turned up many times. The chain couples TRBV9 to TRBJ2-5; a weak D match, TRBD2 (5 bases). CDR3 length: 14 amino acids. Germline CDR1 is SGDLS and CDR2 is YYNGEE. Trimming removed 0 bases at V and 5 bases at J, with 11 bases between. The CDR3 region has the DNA TGTGCCAGCAGCGTAGATGAGGGAACGGAGACCCAGTACTTC. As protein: CASSVDEGTETQYF. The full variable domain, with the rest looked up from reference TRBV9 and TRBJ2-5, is DSGVTQTPKHLITATGQRVTLRCSPRSGDLSVYWYQQSLDQGLQFLIQYYNGEERAKGNILERFSAQQFPDLHSELNLSSLELGDSALYFCASSVDEGTETQYFGPGTRLLVL.

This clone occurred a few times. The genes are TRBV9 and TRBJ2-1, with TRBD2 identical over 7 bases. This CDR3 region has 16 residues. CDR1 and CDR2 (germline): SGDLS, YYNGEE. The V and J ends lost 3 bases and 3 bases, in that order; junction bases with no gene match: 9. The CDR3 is CASSASEGRGYNEQFF. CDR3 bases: TGTGCCAGCAGCGCCTCCGAGGGGAGGGGCTACAATGAGCAGTTCTTC.

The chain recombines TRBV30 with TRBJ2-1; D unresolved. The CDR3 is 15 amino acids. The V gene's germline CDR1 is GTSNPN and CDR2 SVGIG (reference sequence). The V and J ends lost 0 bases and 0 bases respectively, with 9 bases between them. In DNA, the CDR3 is TGTGCCTGGAGTGTGCTCCTCAGCTCCTACAATGAGCAGTTCTTC. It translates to CAWSVLLSSYNEQFF.